This is a list of T cell receptor beta chains from one sample in a study of post-analysis software for immune sequencing data. TCRdb recomputed calls from the PCR reads with MiXCR, one row per CDR3 protein. Of approximately 260,000 distinct CDR3 sequences listed, less than 40% are singletons. Sequencing used blood. These receptors came from a girl aged 10-17 years with multiple sclerosis. Each CDR3 is given without its conserved first and last residue. Some rows mark clone size as missing; the rest say once, few, many or name a class of expanded clone.

>TRBJ2-5|-|TRBV7-2
ASSPGTSGGPRAQETQY
>TRBJ2-5|-|TRBV20-1
SARDPTQGGYEQY
>TRBJ2-5|many|TRBV5-1
ASSPGTSGRETQY
>TRBJ2-5|-|TRBV20-1
SASDQGSRETQY
>TRBJ1-1|-|TRBV5-1
ASSQGKNTEAF
>TRBJ2-2|few|TRBV6-4
ASSRSGGYTGELF
>TRBJ2-1|many|TRBV20-1
SARETVSDEQF
>TRBJ2-5|-|TRBV28
ASSRGGGRFQETQY
>TRBJ2-5|-|TRBV30
AWSGRGSIETQY
>TRBJ2-3|few|TRBV12-3/TRBV12-4
ASSQQGQSTDTQY
>TRBJ1-6|many|TRBV6-1
ASTAGPGQGPNSPLH
>TRBJ2-7|many|TRBV12-3/TRBV12-4
ASSPDRGRRGEQY
>TRBJ1-1|-|TRBV12-3/TRBV12-4
ASSFPGTAEAF
>TRBJ2-1|many|TRBV12-3/TRBV12-4
ASSQDRGDNEQF
>TRBJ2-3|many|TRBV20-1
SAFFPDQAADTQY
>TRBJ1-5|-|TRBV20-1
SALQGSSNQPQH
>TRBJ1-2|-|TRBV5-1
ASSSTGGVGYT
>TRBJ2-1|many|TRBV9
ASSPRGAGPYNEQF
>TRBJ2-1|many|TRBV20-1
SGRGSAYNEQF
>TRBJ2-1|many|TRBV7-3
ASSPANSGTHNEQF
>TRBJ2-2|many|TRBV29-1
SVGTGGPIAGELF
>TRBJ2-1|many|TRBV2
ASSELGTGGYNEQF
>TRBJ2-1|many|TRBV13
ASSLLAGGSRGEQF
>TRBJ2-3|-|TRBV7-9
ASSLELRTDTQY
>TRBJ2-1|-|TRBV2
ASRLNEQF
>TRBJ2-3|many|TRBV5-6
ASSLVSPLEDTQY
>TRBJ2-1|once|TRBV7-2
ASSSTRYDEQF
>TRBJ1-6|-|TRBV27
ASSTRDRTRYNSPLH
>TRBJ2-7|few|TRBV11-2
ASSLAWYRRSSYEQY
>TRBJ1-2|-|TRBV6-5
ASSYSLGTVTNYGYT
>TRBJ1-4|-|TRBV5-1
ASSRNRGTNEKLF
>TRBJ2-1|many|TRBV5-1
ASSLVREQF